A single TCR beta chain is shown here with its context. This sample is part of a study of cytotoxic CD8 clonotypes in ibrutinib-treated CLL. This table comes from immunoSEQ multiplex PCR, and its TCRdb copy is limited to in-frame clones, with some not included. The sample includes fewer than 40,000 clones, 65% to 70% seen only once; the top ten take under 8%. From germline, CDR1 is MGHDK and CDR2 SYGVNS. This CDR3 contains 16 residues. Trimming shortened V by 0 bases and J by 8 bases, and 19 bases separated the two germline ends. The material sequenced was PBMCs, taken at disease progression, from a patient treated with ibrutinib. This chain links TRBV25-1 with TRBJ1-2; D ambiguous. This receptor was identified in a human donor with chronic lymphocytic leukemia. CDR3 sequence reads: CASSEYESPTVGGYTF. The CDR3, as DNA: TGTGCCAGCAGTGAATATGAGAGTCCCACAGTCGGGGGCTACACCTTC.